The clone carrying this T cell receptor (beta chain) came up once. From germline, CDR1 is MNHEY and CDR2 SMNVEV (reference sequence). The CDR3 is 16 amino acids. The V and J ends lost 2 bases and 9 bases, in that order; junction bases with no gene match: 10. This sample's time point: blood 2 weeks post-SBRT. Treatment defined: 15 Gy SBRT to primary tumor, nephrectomy 4 weeks later. Clones were read by immunoSEQ multiplex PCR, and TCRdb kept only the in-frame ones, dropping some. This sample has around 120,000 clones, with approximately 80% found just once. This sample is drawn from a study of radiation and T cells in renal cell carcinoma.

The receptor comes from a woman aged 60-75 years with renal cell carcinoma. The input for sequencing was blood, taken from a patient whose treatment included radiotherapy and nephrectomy. The chain uses TRBV27 and TRBJ1-6; the match to TRBD1 covers 7 bases. CDR3 DNA: TGTGCCAGCAGTTTAGAGGGGGCGTCCATCGGTTCACCCCTCCACTTT. It translates to CASSLEGASIGSPLHF.